A single T cell receptor beta chain is shown here with its context. Its antigen target is currently unknown. Per-nucleotide qualities are absent, and no much larger clonotype sits a single base away. In Seattle, one collaborating source enrolled patients while the infection was active and tracked those patients longitudinally over the course of disease. Whole blood was collected in K2EDTA tubes by collaborating institutions according to the institutions' own protocols. For TCRbeta analysis, collaborators shipped samples as frozen whole blood, isolated PBMCs, or DNA extracted from either of those sample types. Counted from cysteine to phenylalanine, this CDR3 has 12 amino acids. Here the CDR3 DNA is all that survives: 36 bases in frame from base 1. Via the germline V gene, CDR1 is SGHRS and CDR2 YFSETQ. V lost 4 bases and J lost 5 bases; the stretch between them is 6 bases long. The record originates from a study of blood T cell repertoires in COVID-19 (dated by TCRdb to 2020 to 2022). In terms of the full investigation: Collaborator samples came from the United States, Italy and Spain and covered acute and convalescent phases of COVID-19. The material from the prospective study consisted of cDNA or gDNA derived from T cells, B-cell-depleted T cells, or PBMCs. Where available, HLA class I and class II types were taken from metadata supplied by the sample provider and were not determined by assay-based typing. Subjects who had been exposed to COVID-19, were actively infected with it, or had recovered from it provided the deeply sampled blood TCRbeta repertoires that made up the dataset. Samples were obtained from the ongoing ImmuneRACE study (first 160 participants) and from 950 to 1,500 subjects provided by 6 global collaborators. Sample metadata almost always included a de-identified subject ID, COVID-19 status, age in years and sex. The repertoires were released in a freely available public database meant as a resource for research on the immune response to SARS-CoV-2. Paper-wide results and their limitations: The amount of clinical and demographic metadata varied by source and participant and was provided uncurated.

TCRbeta CDR3 regions were amplified from genomic DNA using the immunoSEQ Assay, a bias-controlled multiplex PCR. The original pipeline was this. Nucleated cell counts per sample were estimated from amplification of reference gene primers within the assay. To quantify the absolute abundance of each unique TCRbeta CDR3 rearrangement, sequence reads were collapsed and filtered. For each sample, productive Simpson clonality was calculated by taking the square root of Simpson's diversity index across productive rearrangements. In TCRdb, the immuneACCESS table is reduced to in-frame sequences with V and J assigned. These tables do not hold every clone; where another copy was compared, an unresolved V gene accounts for under half, and the others remain unexplained. V, J and clone size were drawn from that table, and D and trimming were deduced from the DNA. The sample profile shows approximately 500,000 clones; less than 90% of them were found once. 7.5% to 9% of the sample goes to the ten largest clones.

This TCR was recovered from a woman in her forties or fifties with COVID-19, enrolled during active disease. The specimen was peripheral blood. The chain was built from TRBV5-1 and TRBJ2-2; the D gene remains uncertain. The CDR3 corresponds to CASSDGTGELFF. The DNA is TGCGCCAGCAGCGACGGGACCGGGGAGCTGTTTTTT. The full variable domain, completed from the reference TRBV5-1 and TRBJ2-2 proteins outside the CDR3, reads KAGVTQTPRYLIKTRGQQVTLSCSPISGHRSVSWYQQTPGQGLQFLFEYFSETQRNKGNFPGRFSGRQFSNSRSEMNVSTLELGDSALYLCASSDGTGELFFGEGSRLTVL.